This entry is about one T cell receptor beta chain. Its antigen is unknown. Base quality data are lacking; no much larger clone is found one base away. The data are from a study of vaccination and CD4 T cells after COVID-19 (dated by TCRdb to 2022 to 2024). Regarding the study in general: Every convalescent patient had a positive nasal swab PCR test for SARS-CoV-2, with mild disease in 8 to 10 patients and severe disease in one. Post-COVID blood samples from convalescent patients were collected a median of roughly 100 days after diagnosis, with a range of about 30 to 170 days. Three convalescent patients were sampled both early after vaccination (day 14) and late after vaccination (days 161 to 241). The time from the second vaccine dose to post-vaccine blood sampling had a median of roughly 70 days and ranged from roughly 13 to 241 days. Participants received two doses of either the Pfizer-BioNTech BNT162b2 vaccine (n=8) or the Moderna mRNA-1273 vaccine (n=2). In the convalescent cohort there were six males and four females, among whom were two Hispanic individuals, seven Caucasians, two Asians and one multiracial person. In ten to eleven COVID-19 convalescent patients and a handful of infection-naive healthy vaccine recipients, researchers compared the spike-specific CD4+ TCR repertoire from before mRNA vaccination with the repertoire from after.

In light of the paper, this sample's time point label describes: late sampling 161 to 241 days after vaccination in a few convalescent patients. The positive SARS-CoV-2 PCR tests of the convalescent patients were dated from March to December 2020, before the Alpha, Beta and Delta variants emerged in the United States. PBMCs were separated from whole blood using Ficoll-Paque Plus gradient centrifugation and then either used fresh or cryopreserved at -140C. Broader findings and caveats from the paper: The study included relatively few convalescent patients and did not analyze early timepoints after natural infection. Of the vaccine-specific clones in convalescent patients, 304 of 307, or nearly all, reacted only to SARS-CoV-2 spike and did not cross-react with common cold coronaviruses. Among the post-vaccine SARS-CoV-2-reactive clones in convalescent patients, a median 86.3% showed up only after vaccination, which suggests vaccine-specific priming. Although the median number of SARS-CoV-2-reactive clonotypes went up from some 23 after infection to around 39 after vaccination, the increase was not significant.

The protocol used for the library was PCR. Data came from an Illumina iSeq 100. Per the authors' processing: Non-productive sequences were removed, and CDR3s that did not start with C, did not end with F or W, or were shorter than 7 amino acids were discarded. Using R version 3.6.1, CDR3 homology was evaluated through Levenshtein distances (stringdist) along with unrooted phylogenetic trees (ape). The raw public data were reprocessed by TCRdb itself: fastp quality trimming at Q25, MiXCR clonotype calling, in-frame beta chains only. Entries that share a CDR3 protein sequence are merged under the most common genes and DNA. For this entry, the V and J calls and clone size follow TCRdb and not the study's own pipeline. The sample table lists about 36,000 distinct CDR3 sequences, 36% of them with a count of one. The ten largest account for roughly 6.2% of the sample. CDR1 and CDR2 were assigned from the germline V gene (reference sequence) as DFQATT and SNEGSKA. Between the V and J ends, shortened by 3 bases and 6 bases respectively, the junction contains 9 bases. From the cysteine up to the phenylalanine, the CDR3 has a length of 12 residues. Kept here is only the CDR3 DNA, which spans 36 bases and is read in frame from base 1.

This receptor was taken from a human donor who had recovered from COVID-19. The material sequenced was CD4+ T cells from blood, taken about 7 months after SARS-CoV-2 vaccination. The chain uses TRBV20-1 and TRBJ2-1, and perhaps TRBD1 as D gene, on 5 matching bases. The CDR3 in this case is CSASRQGNEQFF. The nucleotides are TGCAGTGCTAGCAGGCAGGGCAATGAGCAGTTCTTC.